The 8 T cell receptor beta chains below were found in one sample sequenced in a study of CD8+ T cells in alopecia areata. RNA was extracted and reverse transcribed into cDNA as the sequencing template. Some clones are missing from TCRdb's copy, which holds only in-frame ones; the method was immunoSEQ multiplex PCR. The data hold 200,000 or so clones, with around two fifths observed a single time. This sample's treatment: oral pan-JAK inhibitor, 5-10 mg twice daily. This sample comprised CD4+ T cells sorted from blood, obtained at approximately week 31, from a patient treated with tofacitinib. The receptors stem from a human donor with alopecia areata.

The chain has TRBV7-2 and TRBJ2-6, with 8 bases aligning to TRBD1. The CDR3 covers 17 residues. Germline CDR1 is SGHTA and CDR2 is FQGNSA. J gave up 3 bases and V 4 bases, and 8 bases lay outside the gene matches. CDR3 sequence reads: CASSSAGQGNGANVLTF. The CDR3, as DNA: TGTGCCAGCAGCTCGGCTGGACAGGGTAATGGGGCCAACGTCCTGACTTTC. The full variable domain, rest sourced from reference TRBV7-2 and TRBJ2-6, is GAGVSQSPSNKVTEKGKDVELRCDPISGHTALYWYRQSLGQGLEFLIYFQGNSAPDKSGLPSDRFSAERTGGSVSTLTIQRTQQEDSAVYLCASSSAGQGNGANVLTFGAGSRLTVL.

This chain uses TRBV18 with TRBJ1-1; D is possibly TRBD1 (5 bases). The CDR3 spans 16 residues. The germline V gene has CDR1 KGHSH and CDR2 LQKENI. Trimming took off 1 base at V and 1 base at J, with 13 bases between the two ends. The CDR3 coding sequence is TGTGCCAGCTCACCACAGCTGGGGACGGAGAACACTGAAGCTTTCTTT. Protein sequence: CASSPQLGTENTEAFF.

The chain combines TRBV9 with TRBJ2-2, with TRBD1 matching 7 bases. From germline, CDR1 is SGDLS and CDR2 YYNGEE. The CDR3 covers 16 residues. J was trimmed by 4 bases and V by 0 bases; bases with no gene match: 6. Here the CDR3 reads CASSVAGQLPTGELFF. The CDR3 coding sequence is TGTGCCAGCAGCGTAGCGGGACAGCTCCCCACCGGGGAGCTGTTTTTT. Variable domain in full (rest from reference TRBV9 and TRBJ2-2): DSGVTQTPKHLITATGQRVTLRCSPRSGDLSVYWYQQSLDQGLQFLIQYYNGEERAKGNILERFSAQQFPDLHSELNLSSLELGDSALYFCASSVAGQLPTGELFFGEGSRLTVL.

This clone has more than one count but fewer than ten. The V and J genes are TRBV6-6 and TRBJ1-5, with D perhaps matching TRBD1 (6 bases). The germline V gene encodes CDR1 MNHNY and CDR2 SVGAGI (reference sequence). This CDR3 spans 13 amino acids. Trimming cost V 8 bases and J 4 bases, with 12 bases left between them. The CDR3: CASDRTRNQPQHF. The DNA for the CDR3 is TGTGCCAGCGACAGGACCCGAAATCAGCCCCAGCATTTT.

This clone was seen many times. V usage is TRBV4-1 and J usage is TRBJ2-7; a weak D match, TRBD1 (6 bases). Per germline, CDR1 MGHRA and CDR2 YSYEKL. V dropped 4 bases and J dropped 2 bases, with 12 bases sitting between them. This CDR3 spans 14 amino acids. The CDR3 region is CASSPRTEPYEQYF. The CDR3 DNA sequence: TGCGCCAGCAGCCCACGGACAGAACCCTACGAGCAGTACTTC.

With respect to this clone: The junction shows a germline mismatch at one end, possibly a read error. The DNA for the CDR3 is TGTACCAGCAGCGGACAGGGCTACGAGCAGTACTTC. Translating it yields CTSSGQGYEQYF. The chain carries TRBV11-2 and TRBJ2-7, with 8 nucleotides matching TRBD1. Germline CDR1 is SGHAT and CDR2 is FQNNGV. The length of the CDR3 is 12 residues.

The CDR3 DNA reads TGTGCCAGCAGCCCCGGACAGAGCTCCTACAATGAGCAGTTCTTC. It translates to CASSPGQSSYNEQFF. The chain uses TRBV5-4 and TRBJ2-1, with D possibly matching TRBD1 (6 bases). V was pared by 4 bases and J by 0 bases, with 11 bases between. CDR1 and CDR2 (germline): SGHNT, YYREEE (reference sequence). This CDR3 comprises 15 residues.

This rearrangement joins TRBV5-1 to TRBJ2-7; 10 nucleotides match TRBD2. V lost 3 bases to trimming and J lost 3 bases; unmatched junction nucleotides: 6. The length of the CDR3 is 15 residues. CDR1 is SGHRS, CDR2 YFSETQ, per germline. Written as DNA, the CDR3 is TGCGCCAGCAGCTGGGGGACTAGCGTGATCTACGAGCAGTACTTC. The encoded protein is CASSWGTSVIYEQYF.